This TCR beta chain stems from a study of T cell responses to AZD1222 COVID-19 vaccine. Broader study findings: Seropositive AZD1222 recipients at baseline numbered only five to seven. Possibly, clonal diversity was underestimated; donors were largely white British and included more females. Elevations in Spike-specific TCR breadth and depth followed administration of two AZD1222 doses. Repertoire sampling was restricted to post-peak T cell response timepoints.

Sequenced by immunoSEQ multiplex PCR; TCRdb stores in-frame clones only, minus some. The sample carries 90,000 to 120,000 clones, roughly 90% recorded once. As regards this clone: The target antigen is unknown.

The material was peripheral blood, obtained on day 0 of AZD1222 vaccination. The sequence was collected from an adult in good health.

Written as DNA, the CDR3 is TGTGCCACCAGCAGAGATCTGAGTAGCAATCAGCCCCAGCATTTT. It yields the protein CATSRDLSSNQPQHF. V and J are TRBV15 and TRBJ1-5; D is uncertain. The CDR3 extends over 15 amino acids. The V and J ends lost 0 bases and 0 bases respectively, with 6 bases between them. Germline assignment: CDR1 LNHNV and CDR2 YYDKDF (reference sequence).